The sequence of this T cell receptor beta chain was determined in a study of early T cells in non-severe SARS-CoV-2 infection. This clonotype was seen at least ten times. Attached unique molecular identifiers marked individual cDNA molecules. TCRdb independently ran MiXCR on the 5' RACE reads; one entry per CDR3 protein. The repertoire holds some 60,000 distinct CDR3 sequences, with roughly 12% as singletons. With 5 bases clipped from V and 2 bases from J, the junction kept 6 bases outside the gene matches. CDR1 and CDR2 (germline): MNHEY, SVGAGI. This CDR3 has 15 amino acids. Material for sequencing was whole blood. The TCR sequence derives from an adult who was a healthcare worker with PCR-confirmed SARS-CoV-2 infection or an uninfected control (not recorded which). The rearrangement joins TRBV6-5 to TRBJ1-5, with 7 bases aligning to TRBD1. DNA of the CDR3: TGTGCCAGCAGTACAGGGGTAGTCGGCAATCAGCCCCAGCATTTT. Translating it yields CASSTGVVGNQPQHF.